Detailed here is one T cell receptor (beta chain). Sequencing used immunoSEQ multiplex PCR; TCRdb keeps in-frame clones, though not all of them. The top ten hold 1.5% to 2% of the sample, which has some 110,000 clones, 85% to 95% seen once. This entry belongs to a study of T cell changes during pregnancy in multiple sclerosis. V gave up 1 base and J gave up 5 bases; unmatched junction bases: 12. This CDR3 region has 17 residues. CDR1 SGHVS and CDR2 FQNEAQ come from the germline V gene. Sequenced material: peripheral blood, taken after pregnancy. The rearrangement uses TRBV7-8 and TRBJ1-1, with TRBD1 matching 8 bases. This clonotype was obtained from a female donor with multiple sclerosis, enrolled in a pregnancy study. The CDR3 reads CASSLGGPGTGGTEAFF. CDR3 DNA sequence: TGTGCCAGCAGCTTAGGAGGTCCAGGAACAGGGGGAACTGAAGCTTTCTTT.